These 20 T cell receptor beta chains were sequenced from one sample in a study of Tregs in tolerant kidney transplant recipients. Clones were sequenced by immunoSEQ multiplex PCR, and TCRdb holds only the in-frame ones, with some missing. This repertoire comprises 30,000 to 35,000 clones; its ten largest clones make up roughly 7.1%. Here the sequenced sample was CD8+ T cells from blood, taken before the transplant. These receptor sequences come from a human donor who received a combined kidney and bone marrow transplant.

The CDR3 bases that were read are TGTGCCAGCGGCCAGGGACAGGGGCTGTACGAG. Protein product: CASGQGQGLYE. The whole CDR3 sequence is CASGQGQGLYEQYF. This chain links TRBV7-8 with TRBJ2-7; 10 nucleotides agree with TRBD1. The read gets to within 3 residues of the CDR3 end, and the germline J gene fills in the rest. CDR3 length: 14 residues. Germline V CDR1 and CDR2: SGHVS, FQNEAQ. The V segment lost 8 bases and the J segment 4 bases; nucleotides outside the gene matches: 8.

As for this clone: Coverage ceases 3 residues before the CDR3 finishes, and the germline J gene fills in the end. This chain joins TRBV6-1 and TRBJ2-7; 7 nucleotides line up with TRBD1. The length of the CDR3 is 14 residues. V lost 4 bases, J lost 2 bases, and 5 bases stayed unmatched. Per the germline V gene, CDR1 is MNHNS and CDR2 is SASEGT. The DNA read from the CDR3 is TGTGCCAGCAGTGTCGGGACAGTTCCCTACGAG. Translated, it gives CASSVGTVPYE. From start to end, the CDR3 is CASSVGTVPYEQYF.

About this clone: The sequenced fragment ends 3 residues before the CDR3 boundary, so the rest is inferred from the germline J gene. The J gene is TRBJ2-1, the V gene TRBV5-1; D unclear. Germline values: CDR1 SGHRS, CDR2 YFSETQ. V was pared by 0 bases and J by 9 bases, with 13 bases between. The CDR3 length is 14 residues. The part of the CDR3 DNA that was read is TGCGCCAGCAGCTTGGCCGCCAGCTCGGGTGAG. Amino acids: CASSLAASSGE. The complete CDR3 protein is CASSLAASSGEQFF.

Turning to this clone: The read falls 3 residues short of the CDR3 end, and the missing part is taken from the germline J gene. This sequence joins TRBV7-6 and TRBJ2-7; tentative D call: TRBD2 (6 bases). The CDR3 spans 14 residues. Germline V lookup: CDR1 SGHVS, CDR2 FNYEAQ. V was pared by 5 bases and J by 2 bases, with 13 bases between. The DNA read from the CDR3 is TGTGCCAGCAGCAAACCGGGACTCCCCTACGAG. It is translated as CASSKPGLPYE. The complete CDR3 reads CASSKPGLPYEQYF.

The DNA read from the CDR3 is TGTGCCAGCAGCCCGACCACAGGGACTAATGAAAAA. Its protein product is CASSPTTGTNEK. The full CDR3 reads CASSPTTGTNEKLFF. The chain links TRBV7-2 to TRBJ1-4; weak D call: TRBD1 (6 bases). The CDR3 end lies 3 residues beyond the end of the read and is filled in from the germline J gene. V lost 5 bases and J lost 2, with 12 bases in between. CDR3 length equals 15 residues. Germline V gene lookup returns CDR1 SGHTA and CDR2 FQGNSA.

On this clone itself: From the germline J gene comes the end of the CDR3, since the read stops 3 residues before it. The chain employs TRBV7-9 and TRBJ2-2; unclear D gene. Trimming cost V 5 bases and J 6 bases, with 4 bases left between them. Germline CDR1 is SEHNR and CDR2 is FQNEAQ (reference sequence). The CDR3 totals 11 residues. The covered CDR3 bases are TGTGCCAGCAGCCCCGCCGGGGAG. This translates into CASSPAGE. The entire CDR3 protein is CASSPAGELFF.

Note on this clone: The DNA ends 3 residues before the CDR3 does, and the rest of the CDR3 is filled in from the germline J gene. J is TRBJ2-5 and V is TRBV5-1; D is possibly TRBD1 (5 bases). CDR3 length: 13 residues. Looked up from germline, CDR1 is SGHRS and CDR2 is YFSETQ. V was clipped by 1 base and J by 3 bases, with 7 bases between them. CDR3 loop: CASSLSREETQYF. The sequenced part of the CDR3 DNA is TGCGCCAGCAGCTTGTCCAGGGAAGAGACC. Based on the CDR3 plus reference TRBV5-1 and TRBJ2-5, the full variable domain is KAGVTQTPRYLIKTRGQQVTLSCSPISGHRSVSWYQQTPGQGLQFLFEYFSETQRNKGNFPGRFSGRQFSNSRSEMNVSTLELGDSALYLCASSLSREETQYFGPGTRLLVL.

In the case of this clone: The DNA ends 3 residues before the CDR3 does, and the rest of the CDR3 is filled in from the germline J gene. The chain employs TRBV6-2 or TRBV6-3 and TRBJ2-1, with a possible D match to TRBD1 (5 bases). The V end lost 6 bases, the J end lost 5 bases, and 11 bases lay between the germline ends. This CDR3 spans 13 amino acids. The germline CDR1 and CDR2 sequences are MNHEY and SVGEGT. Incomplete CDR3 DNA: TGTGCCAGCAGCCTAGGGGCTAACAATGAG. Encoded protein: CASSLGANNE. The full CDR3 reads CASSLGANNEQFF.

To note about this clone: Read sequence stops 3 residues before the CDR3 end, and the germline J gene provides the missing end. The chain is built from TRBV7-9 and TRBJ1-1; 10 positions agree with TRBD1. The CDR3 is made up of 15 amino acids. The germline gives CDR1 SEHNR, CDR2 FQNEAQ (reference sequence). The V segment lost 5 bases and the J segment 2 bases; nucleotides outside the gene matches: 5. CDR3 DNA, as far as it was read: TGTGCCAGCAGCCCGTGGACAGGGGGTAACACTGAA. Translated, it gives CASSPWTGGNTE. The entire CDR3 reads CASSPWTGGNTEAFF.

In regard to this clone: The CDR3 is cut off 3 residues early in the read; its end comes from the germline J gene. This sequence joins TRBV7-2 and TRBJ2-7; possible D gene TRBD2, 5 bases. Germline lookup yields CDR1 SGHTA and CDR2 FQGNSA. V shed 0 bases and J shed 0 bases, with 15 bases lying between them. The CDR3 totals 17 residues. CDR3 DNA (partial): TGTGCCAGCAGCTTAGCGCAGGTGACTACCTTCTCCTACGAG. It translates to CASSLAQVTTFSYE. The whole CDR3 sequence reads CASSLAQVTTFSYEQYF.

A remark on this clone: Sequencing ends 3 residues short of the CDR3 end; the germline J gene provides the rest. The chain employs TRBV7-9 and TRBJ1-4; D call uncertain. The CDR3 covers 13 residues. V lost 3 bases to trimming and J lost 5 bases, with 7 bases between them. CDR1 and CDR2 from the germline V gene are SEHNR and FQNEAQ (reference sequence). CDR3 DNA, as far as it was read: TGTGCCAGCAGCTTCCCTTCGAATGAAAAA. Protein sequence: CASSFPSNEK. In full, the CDR3 reads CASSFPSNEKLFF.

A note on this clone: The sequenced fragment ends 3 residues before the CDR3 boundary, so the rest is inferred from the germline J gene. The J gene is TRBJ2-1, the V gene TRBV30; 7 bases match TRBD1. V lost 4 bases, J lost 2 bases, and 5 bases stayed unmatched. CDR1 is GTSNPN and CDR2 is SVGIG in the germline V gene (reference sequence). This CDR3 spans 14 amino acids. The CDR3 bases that were read are TGTGCCTGGATGGGACAGCCGGCCTACAATGAG. It translates to CAWMGQPAYNE. The CDR3 in its entirety is CAWMGQPAYNEQFF. The variable domain in full, with the rest retrieved from reference TRBV30 and TRBJ2-1, is SQTIHQWPATLVQPVGSPLSLECTVEGTSNPNLYWYRQAAGRGLQLLFYSVGIGQISSEVPQNLSASRPQDRQFILSSKKLLLSDSGFYLCAWMGQPAYNEQFFGPGTRLTVL.

Concerning this clone itself: The observed sequence ends 3 residues before the CDR3 terminus, with the missing tail filled in from the germline J gene. The chain employs TRBV7-9 and TRBJ2-7, with 7 bases matching TRBD1. This CDR3 contains 15 residues. Losses at the gene ends were 1 base for V and 5 bases for J; bases not matched to a gene: 8. Germline lookup yields CDR1 SEHNR and CDR2 FQNEAQ (reference sequence). The sequenced part of the CDR3 DNA is TGTGCCAGCAGCTTAGGGGTCGGACAGGCCCACGAG. Translating gives CASSLGVGQAHE. Given in full, the CDR3 is CASSLGVGQAHEQYF. The whole variable domain, remainder taken from reference TRBV7-9 and TRBJ2-7, is DTGVSQNPRHKITKRGQNVTFRCDPISEHNRLYWYRQTLGQGPEFLTYFQNEAQLEKSRLLSDRFSAERPKGSFSTLEIQRTEQGDSAMYLCASSLGVGQAHEQYFGPGTRLTVT.

A remark on this clone: Read coverage stops 3 residues before the CDR3 terminus; the germline J gene supplies the remainder. The chain combines TRBV2 with TRBJ2-3; tentatively, D is TRBD2 (5 bases). The CDR3 covers 13 residues. The V end lost 10 bases, the J end lost 4 bases, and 15 bases lay between the germline ends. CDR1 is SNHLY and CDR2 is FYNNEI in the germline V gene. This chain's CDR3 is CATTGVLSDTQYF. Partial CDR3 DNA: TGTGCCACCACCGGGGTACTATCAGATACG.

On this clone: The read comes to an end 3 residues before the CDR3 does, leaving the germline J gene to fill in the end. This chain connects TRBV10-3 to TRBJ1-1; 8 bases align to TRBD1. Germline trimming cut 7 bases from V and 2 bases from J; bases unmatched to any gene: 9. CDR1 and CDR2 (germline): ENHRY, SYGVKD. The CDR3 has 15 amino acids. The CDR3 bases that were read are TGTGCCATCACGAAGACAGGGGAGCCCAACACTGAA. It is translated as CAITKTGEPNTE. The full-length CDR3 reads as CAITKTGEPNTEAFF.

Points on this clone: From the germline J gene comes the end of the CDR3, since the read stops 3 residues before it. The chain has TRBV29-1 and TRBJ1-2; 10 positions agree with TRBD1. Germline V CDR1 and CDR2: SQVTM, ANQGSEA. This CDR3 region has 16 residues. V gave up 7 bases and J gave up 2 bases; unmatched junction bases: 13. CDR3 bases read: TGCAGCGCCTATCCCGGGACAGGGGATAGGAACTATGGC. Encoded protein: CSAYPGTGDRNYG. The entire CDR3 sequence reads CSAYPGTGDRNYGYTF.

On this clone itself: With the read ending 3 residues before the CDR3 end, the germline J gene is used to fill in that end. The chain uses TRBV19 and TRBJ1-6; D may be TRBD1 (6 bases). Germline V CDR1 and CDR2: LNHDA, SQIVND (reference sequence). V was clipped by 5 bases and J by 8 bases, with 16 bases between them. CDR3 size: 15 residues. This CDR3 is CASSVAADSYSPLHF. The CDR3 bases that were read are TGTGCCAGTAGTGTCGCGGCGGACAGCTATTCACCC.

In the case of this clone: The CDR3 end is not reached by the read, which stops 3 residues before it; the germline J gene fills it in. The V and J genes are TRBV6-4 and TRBJ2-7, with TRBD2 matching over 13 bases. Losses at the gene ends were 7 bases for V and 6 bases for J; bases not matched to a gene: 9. The germline CDR1 and CDR2 sequences are MRHNA and SNTAGT. This CDR3 spans 15 amino acids. CDR3 residues: CASNRTSGRRGEQYF. CDR3 bases read: TGTGCCAGCAATAGGACTAGCGGGAGAAGAGGCGAG.

As to this clone: Read sequence stops 3 residues before the CDR3 end, and the germline J gene provides the missing end. The V gene is TRBV20-1, the J gene TRBJ2-1; TRBD2 is a possible D gene (7 bases). Between the trimmed V and J ends, which lost 2 bases and 4 bases, there was a span of 21 bases. CDR1 DFQATT and CDR2 SNEGSKA come from the germline V gene (reference sequence). CDR3 length: 17 amino acids. The DNA read from the CDR3 is TGCAGTGCTAGACCCCTGGCGGGGGAGGGGGTTTACAATGAG. Encoded protein: CSARPLAGEGVYNE. The whole CDR3 sequence is CSARPLAGEGVYNEQFF.

Remarks on this clone: The sequenced fragment ends 3 residues before the CDR3 boundary, so the rest is inferred from the germline J gene. This chain uses TRBV7-9 with TRBJ1-4; 11 bases line up with TRBD1. This CDR3 region has 15 residues. Germline trimming cut 5 bases from V and 6 bases from J; bases unmatched to any gene: 5. Germline-derived CDR1 and CDR2 are SEHNR and FQNEAQ (reference sequence). The CDR3 loop is CASSPRTGGHEKLFF. Incomplete CDR3 DNA: TGTGCCAGCAGCCCCCGGACAGGGGGCCATGAAAAA.